Listed below are T cell receptor beta chains from one sample, sequenced in a study of cytomegalovirus exposure and HLA in healthy donors. Here immunoSEQ multiplex PCR was the method, and the copy in TCRdb shows in-frame clones only, minus some. The data show around 110,000 clones, around two thirds seen once. The sample consisted of PBMCs. The receptors here all came from a woman in her 40s in good health and CMV-seropositive. CDR3s include the opening cysteine and the closing phenylalanine or tryptophan. D genes are given only for firm matches. Clone size, where shown, is once, few, many, or a class for clones that have expanded.

J	V	size	D	CDR3	DNA
TRBJ2-1	TRBV20-1	.	.	CSASGIEQFF	TGCAGTGCTAGCGGGATTGAGCAGTTCTTC
TRBJ2-2	TRBV10-3	few	TRBD2	CATGLAARGEELFF	TGTGCCACAGGACTAGCGGCAAGGGGTGAGGAGCTGTTTTTT
TRBJ2-3	TRBV28	.	.	CASSLSLETDTQYF	TGTGCCAGCAGTTTATCGCTAGAAACAGATACGCAGTATTTT
TRBJ1-1	TRBV6-1	once	TRBD1	CASSGQGANTEAFF	TGTGCCAGCAGTGGACAGGGTGCGAACACTGAAGCTTTCTTT
TRBJ2-1	TRBV19	.	TRBD2	CASRKTSGSGNEQFF	TGTGCCAGTAGGAAGACTAGCGGGAGTGGGAATGAGCAGTTCTTC
TRBJ1-5	TRBV7-3	few	.	CASSAGGDQPQHF	TGTGCCAGCAGCGCCGGTGGAGATCAGCCCCAGCATTTT
TRBJ2-7	TRBV7-9	.	.	CSSSLVDRVRYEQYF	TGTTCCAGCAGCTTAGTTGACAGAGTCCGCTACGAGCAGTACTTC
TRBJ2-7	TRBV14	.	TRBD2	CASSPRLAGVNYEQYF	TGTGCCAGCAGCCCGAGACTAGCGGGGGTAAACTACGAGCAGTACTTC
TRBJ2-7	TRBV18	.	TRBD2	CASSPAGLAGDEQYF	TGTGCCAGCTCACCCGCCGGACTAGCGGGAGACGAGCAGTACTTC
TRBJ1-4	TRBV9	.	.	CASSVQGTNEKLFF	TGTGCCAGCAGCGTGCAGGGTACTAATGAAAAACTGTTTTTT
TRBJ2-1	TRBV21-1	few	.	CASSKVGLADYNEQFF	TGTGCCAGCAGCAAAGTGGGACTAGCGGATTACAATGAGCAGTTCTTC
TRBJ2-3	TRBV6-1	.	TRBD2	CASSEVLLAGGSTDTQYF	TGTGCCAGCAGTGAGGTGTTATTAGCGGGAGGCAGCACAGATACGCAGTATTTT
TRBJ2-5	TRBV7-2	.	TRBD2	CASNFLAVQETQYF	TGTGCCAGCAACTTCCTAGCGGTCCAAGAGACCCAGTACTTC
TRBJ2-1	TRBV5-4	.	.	CASTAGRSSYNEQFF	TGTGCCAGCACCGCGGGGAGGAGCTCCTACAATGAGCAGTTCTTC
TRBJ1-1	TRBV19	.	.	CASTVSGRGRNTEAFF	TGTGCCAGTACCGTATCGGGCCGGGGAAGGAACACTGAAGCTTTCTTT